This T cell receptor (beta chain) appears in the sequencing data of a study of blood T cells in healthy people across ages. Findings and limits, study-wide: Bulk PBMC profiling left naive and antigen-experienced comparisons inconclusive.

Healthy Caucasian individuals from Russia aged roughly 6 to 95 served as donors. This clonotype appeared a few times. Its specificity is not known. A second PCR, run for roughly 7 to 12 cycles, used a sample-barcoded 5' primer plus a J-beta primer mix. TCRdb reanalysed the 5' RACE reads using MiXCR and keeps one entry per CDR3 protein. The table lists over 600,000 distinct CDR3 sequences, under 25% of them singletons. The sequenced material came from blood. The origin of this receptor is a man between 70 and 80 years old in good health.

The CDR3 protein is CASSLISGAYNEQFF. As DNA, the CDR3 is TGTGCCAGCAGCTTGATTAGCGGGGCCTACAATGAGCAGTTCTTC. J is TRBJ2-1 and V is TRBV5-6, with 8 bases fitting TRBD2. The trim removed 1 base at V and 2 bases at J, leaving 2 bases unmatched. Germline V gene sequence: CDR1 SGHDT, CDR2 YYEEEE. This CDR3 spans 15 amino acids. Drawing the rest from reference TRBV5-6 and TRBJ2-1, the complete variable domain is DAGVTQSPTHLIKTRGQQVTLRCSPKSGHDTVSWYQQALGQGPQFIFQYYEEEERQRGNFPDRFSGHQFPNYSSELNVNALLLGDSALYLCASSLISGAYNEQFFGPGTRLTVL.